Here is one T cell receptor beta chain with its context. The sample is drawn from a study of T cell responses to AZD1222 COVID-19 vaccine. The protocol was immunoSEQ multiplex PCR, while the TCRdb copy is restricted to in-frame clones and leaves out a portion. The data show 100,000 to 130,000 clones, about 86% seen once. V was trimmed by 0 bases and J by 2 bases, leaving 4 bases between them. This CDR3 is 13 amino acids long. Germline lookup yields CDR1 MNHNS and CDR2 SASEGT. This receptor was obtained from an adult in good health. V gene TRBV6-1 combines with J gene TRBJ1-1; D uncertain. The specimen was peripheral blood, collected on day 0 of AZD1222 vaccination. Here the CDR3 DNA reads TGTGCCAGCAGTGAAGCTTACAACACTGAAGCTTTCTTT. It codes for CASSEAYNTEAFF.